The clone carrying this TCR beta chain was recorded many times. The source of the sample is a study of T-cell reconstitution after alpha-beta-depleted transplantation in children. V gave up 1 base and J gave up 0 bases, with 6 bases separating them. This CDR3 contains 14 residues. Germline values: CDR1 SEHNR, CDR2 FQNEAQ (reference sequence). Preparation of the TCRbeta library was carried out with unique molecular identifiers. A single record per CDR3 protein comes from TCRdb applying MiXCR to the PCR reads. In the table there are 150,000 to 200,000 distinct CDR3 sequences, about 14% of which are singletons.

Sequencing was performed on PBMCs from the stem cell graft donor, taken from the stem cell graft. This chain joins TRBV7-9 and TRBJ1-2, with D unclear. This clonotype was sampled from a human donor who donated a stem cell graft to a child with acute lymphoblastic leukemia. The CDR3 bases are TGTGCCAGCAGCTTAGGTGCGTCTAACTATGGCTACACCTTC. Encoded protein: CASSLGASNYGYTF.